The 10 T cell receptor beta chains reported below all come from one sample, sequenced in a study of memory CD4+ T cells and cytomegalovirus serostatus. The sort gate was single viable CD3+CD4+CD8-CD45RO+ cells for memory CD4+ T cells. TCRdb's table, derived via immunoSEQ multiplex PCR, lists solely in-frame clones and lacks some. Of around 38,000 clones detected, about 82% appear once; the ten largest clones hold around 6%. Specimen: memory CD4+ T cells from blood. Every receptor here comes from an adult in good health and CMV-seronegative.

This clone showed up just once. This sequence joins TRBV19 and TRBJ2-1; D not certain. The CDR3 runs to 14 residues. The germline gives CDR1 LNHDA, CDR2 SQIVND (reference sequence). Trimming took 1 base from V and 8 from J, leaving 12 bases between them. CDR3 coding DNA: TGTGCCAGTAGTATAGTTAGCAGGTCGGATGAGCAGTTCTTC. Its protein product is CASSIVSRSDEQFF.

This clone has a handful of counts. This sequence joins TRBV2 and TRBJ1-1; the D gene is possibly TRBD1 (6 bases). Germline CDR1 reads SNHLY; CDR2 reads FYNNEI. Trimming pared 6 bases from V and 8 bases from J, leaving 16 bases between. The CDR3 has 13 residues. CDR3 nucleotide sequence: TGTGCCAGCAGGCCCTGGGGGCAGTTGGAAGCTTTCTTT. Amino acids: CASRPWGQLEAFF.

This chain links TRBV7-8 with TRBJ2-2; 9 nucleotides agree with TRBD2. V shed 7 bases and J 2 bases; nucleotides not matched to a gene: 8. The CDR3 consists of 16 residues. Germline lookup yields CDR1 SGHVS and CDR2 FQNEAQ. The CDR3 sequence is CASTQGREGNTGELFF. CDR3 DNA sequence: TGTGCCAGCACCCAGGGGCGGGAGGGTAACACCGGGGAGCTGTTTTTT.

Note on this clone: The same CDR3 can be traced to other DNA sequences in this sample. The rearrangement joins TRBV6-6 to TRBJ2-6; D remains unclear. Germline V gene data show CDR1 as MNHNY and CDR2 as SVGAGI (reference sequence). The V and J ends lost 0 bases and 0 bases respectively, with 3 bases between them. The CDR3 is 15 amino acids. Here the CDR3 DNA reads TGTGCCAGCAGTTACTCCCGCTCTGGGGCCAACGTCCTGACTTTC. It specifies CASSYSRSGANVLTF.

The genes are TRBV29-1 and TRBJ2-3; the D call may be TRBD1 or TRBD2 (5 bases each). Germline V lookup: CDR1 SQVTM, CDR2 ANQGSEA. CDR3 length: 10 residues. The ends were cut back, 6 bases at V and 9 bases at J, with 10 bases in the middle. The CDR3 spells CSVAEGTQYF. The CDR3 coding sequence is TGCAGCGTCGCTGAGGGGACGCAGTATTTT.

The rearrangement joins TRBV19 to TRBJ1-2; no definite D call. The V and J ends lost 7 bases and 4 bases respectively, with 19 bases between them. This CDR3 is 15 amino acids long. Germline assignment: CDR1 LNHDA and CDR2 SQIVND (reference sequence). As DNA, the CDR3 is TGTGCCAGTACCTTCGAGACCCCGGGAGGCTATGGCTACACCTTC. Its translation is CASTFETPGGYGYTF. The variable domain in full, completed from reference TRBV19 and TRBJ1-2, reads DGGITQSPKYLFRKEGQNVTLSCEQNLNHDAMYWYRQDPGQGLRLIYYSQIVNDFQKGDIAEGYSVSREKKESFPLTVTSAQKNPTAFYLCASTFETPGGYGYTFGSGTRLTVV.

This chain links TRBV29-1 with TRBJ2-7; D gene uncertain. Trimming took off 7 bases at V and 0 bases at J, with 10 bases between the two ends. From germline, CDR1 is SQVTM and CDR2 ANQGSEA. The CDR3 consists of 12 residues. Written as DNA, the CDR3 is TGCAGCGGTTGGACGGACTCCTACGAGCAGTACTTC. Its translation: CSGWTDSYEQYF.

The CDR3 protein is CASSPSSGYNEQFF. The CDR3 DNA follows: TGTGCCAGCAGTCCCTCTAGCGGCTACAATGAGCAGTTCTTC. The chain couples TRBV2 to TRBJ2-1; 7 bases align to TRBD2. Germline CDR1 and CDR2: SNHLY and FYNNEI. V dropped 5 bases and J dropped 3; count of bases not matched to a gene: 4. The CDR3 extends over 14 amino acids.

This rearrangement joins TRBV25-1 to TRBJ1-5; D is unresolved. The V end lost 6 bases, the J end lost 9 bases, and 12 bases lay between the germline ends. Germline CDR1 is MGHDK and CDR2 is SYGVNS. This CDR3 comprises 12 residues. CDR3 DNA: TGTGCCAGCAGCGATTCGAATAGGCCCCAGCATTTT. This encodes CASSDSNRPQHF.

The rearrangement uses TRBV4-1 and TRBJ2-5; D is perhaps TRBD2 (6 bases). This CDR3 is 13 amino acids long. Germline CDR1 is MGHRA and CDR2 is YSYEKL. V lost 6 bases, J lost 3 bases, and 11 bases lay in between. CDR3 sequence reads: CASSRLAKETQYF. The CDR3 bases are TGCGCCAGCAGTCGGCTAGCGAAAGAGACCCAGTACTTC.